Sequencing of this TCR beta chain was carried out in a study of breast tumors, draining lymph nodes, adjacent tissues. General observations from the study: Tumors had less TCR diversity than lymph nodes, more than nontumor tissue. Tumor and nontumor repertoires were significantly more similar in luminal-like than in basal-like breast cancer.

TCRdb analysed the multiplex PCR reads with MiXCR anew, one entry per CDR3 protein. Among 150,000 to 250,000 distinct CDR3 sequences listed, roughly 31% were seen once. The lymph nodes were axillary draining lymph nodes from breast cancer patients. The CDR3 runs 12 residues. V was pared by 4 bases and J by 6 bases, with 4 bases of the junction left unmatched. Germline CDR1 is SGHNT and CDR2 is YYREEE (reference sequence). As for this clonotype: Its specificity is unknown. A far larger clone differs by one base, so this is likely a read error.

The V and J genes are TRBV5-4 and TRBJ2-7; 7 positions agree with TRBD1. The sample was axillary lymph node tissue. This clonotype originated in a female donor with breast cancer. Some clones in this sample may be carry-over from other donors' samples. DNA for the CDR3: TGTGCCAGCAGCCCCGACAGGGCCGAGCAGTACTTC. This translates into CASSPDRAEQYF. The variable domain in full, with the rest retrieved from reference TRBV5-4 and TRBJ2-7, is ETGVTQSPTHLIKTRGQQVTLRCSSQSGHNTVSWYQQALGQGPQFIFQYYREEENGRGNFPPRFSGLQFPNYSSELNVNALELDDSALYLCASSPDRAEQYFGPGTRLTVT.